This is a list of T cell receptor beta chains from one sample in a study of T cell repertoires in cytomegalovirus infection. TCRdb reprocessed the reads via MiXCR and lists one record per CDR3 protein. The table includes 740,000 or so distinct CDR3 sequences, under 40% detected once. The sequenced sample consisted of PBMCs. The receptor set was obtained from a human donor in good health (CMV status not recorded). Some clones in this sample may be carry-over from other donors' samples. CDR3s include the opening cysteine and the closing phenylalanine or tryptophan.

>TRBJ2-7|TRBV2
CASGTGVHEQYF
>TRBJ1-1|TRBV20-1
CSARPGGGSGTEAFF
>TRBJ1-1|TRBV11-2
CASSLDPGGSAAFF
>TRBJ2-5|TRBV5-6
CASTRTGRETQYF
>TRBJ2-3|TRBV18
CASSPVSTSGSRADTQYF
>TRBJ2-7|TRBV7-8
CASSSTSGDYEQYF
>TRBJ1-6|TRBV19
CASSMVNSPLHF
>TRBJ2-7|TRBV4-2
CASSPQGFDEQYF
>TRBJ1-1|TRBV4-1
CASSQEGTVNTEAFF
>TRBJ2-3|TRBV7-8
CASSRPAGGTDTQYF
>TRBJ2-3|TRBV10-3
CAISEGAQGPTDTQYF
>TRBJ2-1|TRBV4-1
CASSQDQRGLAGDNEQFF
>TRBJ2-2|TRBV5-6
CASSLISGANTGELFF
>TRBJ2-1|TRBV7-6
CASSAGNYNEQFF
>TRBJ1-1|TRBV28
CASWTGLGTEAFF
>TRBJ1-1|TRBV29-1
CSVRQLNTEAFF
>TRBJ1-2|TRBV7-8
CASSWRSPEMGYTF
>TRBJ1-1|TRBV28
CASSFPVRDLMNTGAFF
>TRBJ2-2|TRBV5-1
CASSPTSGSGELFF
>TRBJ2-5|TRBV20-1
CSALRTSGETQYF
>TRBJ2-6|TRBV12-3/TRBV12-4
CASLPGSGANVLTF
>TRBJ1-1|TRBV28
CASDMGRTEAFF
>TRBJ2-6|TRBV5-1
CASRASGSGANVLTF
>TRBJ1-2|TRBV27
CASSPNLNYGYTF
>TRBJ1-2|TRBV29-1
CSVEAPGVSYGYTF
>TRBJ2-5|TRBV6-5
CASSYSSPGLAGNQETQYF
>TRBJ1-6|TRBV5-1
CASSRRYRDRMSSYNSPLHF
>TRBJ1-6|TRBV14
CASSPAGRASPLHF
>TRBJ2-2|TRBV27
CATSYRGQSTGELFF
>TRBJ2-5|TRBV25-1
CASRPPGTGGETQYF
>TRBJ1-2|TRBV7-9
CASSPGPDIGGYTF
>TRBJ1-1|TRBV4-2
CASSRRTGTNTEAFF
>TRBJ2-7|TRBV28
CASSWLDRDFPYEQYF
>TRBJ1-1|TRBV30
CAWQAGIGYTEAFF
>TRBJ2-2|TRBV7-8
CASSLRNPTLNTGELFF
>TRBJ2-7|TRBV2
CAQRLAGEVYEQYF
>TRBJ1-2|TRBV30
CAWRSVVLDYGYTF
>TRBJ2-5|TRBV27
CARRPGGAYQETQYF
>TRBJ1-5|TRBV20-1
CSAKGQSNQPQHF
>TRBJ1-6|TRBV12-3/TRBV12-4
CASSAPRMWRDGSPLHF
>TRBJ1-1|TRBV5-1
CASTPSAAGATEAFF
>TRBJ2-1|TRBV7-2
CASSYPQDWAREQFF
>TRBJ1-1|TRBV7-9
CASSGGGMNTEAFF
>TRBJ1-1|TRBV10-3
CAISESVHRVPAFF
>TRBJ1-6|TRBV27
CASSLRGTGTSYNSPLHF
>TRBJ2-5|TRBV30
CAWSRNQGARETQYF
>TRBJ1-2|TRBV5-6
CASSFDLLSRGGRNYGYTF
>TRBJ2-5|TRBV28
CASSFAGNQETQYF
>TRBJ1-3|TRBV3-1
CASSQEGGNTIYF
>TRBJ2-1|TRBV24-1
CATSDGGNRHNEQFF